The clone carrying this T cell receptor (beta chain) was detected only a few times. What it recognizes is unknown. The authors extracted RNA and reverse transcribed it into cDNA as the sequencing template. The method was immunoSEQ multiplex PCR; TCRdb's version includes in-frame clones alone and lacks a portion of them. Among 190,000 or so clones listed, roughly 61% were seen once. The data derive from a study of CD8+ T cells in alopecia areata. Study at large: Patients remained on tofacitinib for 6 to 18 months and then went 6 months without it. Study observations and caveats: The study found tofacitinib significantly decreased scalp clonality and expanded CD8+ clones among the top 100. Researchers report lesional scalp, most notably alopecia totalis/universalis, outstripped normal scalp in clonality. Clarity of TCR sharing across patients fell short of that in mice, possibly HLA-related.

Treatment reported: oral pan-JAK inhibitor, 5-10 mg twice daily. Germline-derived CDR1 and CDR2 are SQVTM and ANQGSEA. The CDR3 extends over 16 amino acids. Between the trimmed V and J ends, which lost 5 bases and 4 bases, there was a span of 20 bases. The clonotype originates from a human donor with alopecia areata. This sample comprised CD8+ T cells sorted from blood, obtained at week 24, from a patient treated with tofacitinib. The chain has TRBV29-1 and TRBJ2-2; unclear D gene. CDR3: CSVTPTFPPPTGELFF. CDR3 in DNA: TGCAGCGTTACGCCTACCTTTCCCCCCCCCACCGGGGAGCTGTTTTTT.